A single sample is the source of the 2 T cell receptor beta chains below, sequenced in a study of CD8+ T cells in alopecia areata. Investigators isolated RNA and reverse transcribed it into cDNA to act as the sequencing template. Measured with immunoSEQ multiplex PCR; TCRdb has only the in-frame clones, and not every one. The profile covers about 97,000 clones, with 41% appearing a single time and 1% to 1.5% taken by the ten largest. The source material was CD4+ T cells sorted from blood. The receptors shown here come from a human donor with alopecia areata.

This clone was counted between two and nine times. The gene calls are TRBV2 and TRBJ2-1; a weak D match, TRBD1 (6 bases). V lost 11 bases, J lost 8 bases, and 25 bases lay in between. The CDR3 runs 15 residues. The germline CDR1 and CDR2 sequences are SNHLY and FYNNEI. CDR3 loop: CAGKDAGTSGYEQFF. DNA for the CDR3: TGTGCCGGTAAAGACGCCGGGACATCGGGGTATGAGCAGTTCTTC.

This clone was counted only a few times. The chain combines TRBV5-1 with TRBJ2-7, with a possible D match to TRBD2 (5 bases). This CDR3 comprises 13 residues. Trimming removed 1 base from V and 2 bases from J, with 7 bases in between. The germline V gene has CDR1 SGHRS and CDR2 YFSETQ. The CDR3 here is CASSLYGAYEQYF. The CDR3 region has the DNA TGCGCCAGCAGCTTGTACGGGGCCTACGAGCAGTACTTC.